These 13 T cell receptor beta chains came from one sample sequenced in a study of blood T cell repertoires in COVID-19. Some clones are missing from TCRdb's copy, which holds only in-frame ones; the method was immunoSEQ multiplex PCR. This table holds approximately 100,000 clones, more than 80% found once. Sequenced sample: peripheral blood. The receptor source for this set is a woman in her fifties or sixties with acute or convalescent COVID-19.

V is TRBV27 and J is TRBJ1-1, with D possibly matching TRBD1 (5 bases). The CDR3 extends over 15 amino acids. CDR1 is MNHEY, CDR2 SMNVEV, per germline (reference sequence). Trimming cost V 5 bases and J 6 bases, with 19 bases left between them. The CDR3 bases are TGTGCCAGCAGTCCTCGGTCTGGCAGGGTACCTGAAGCTTTCTTT. This sequence encodes CASSPRSGRVPEAFF.

The sample holds a few counts of this clone. The V gene is TRBV7-2, the J gene TRBJ1-2; 7 nucleotides align to TRBD1. CDR3 size: 15 residues. The junction had 8 bases not matched to a gene; V was cut back by 5 bases and J by 2 bases. Germline lookup yields CDR1 SGHTA and CDR2 FQGNSA. The CDR3, as DNA: TGTGCCAGCAGCCCCGCCGTGACAGGGAACTATGGCTACACCTTC. This encodes CASSPAVTGNYGYTF.

In DNA, the CDR3 is TGTGCCAGCAGTGAAGGAACTATTTCCCAAGAGACCCAGTACTTC. It translates to CASSEGTISQETQYF. This sequence joins TRBV2 and TRBJ2-5; D uncertain. Trimming cost V 1 base and J 1 base, with 10 bases left between them. Germline loops: CDR1 SNHLY, CDR2 FYNNEI. This CDR3 region has 15 residues.

This chain uses TRBV12-2 with TRBJ1-5. TRBV12-2 is shown as a pseudogene. This CDR3 comprises 20 residues. This chain's CDR3 is CASRLNPSCLGGGIYQPQHF. The CDR3, as DNA: TGTGCAAGTCGCTTAAACCCCTCCTGTTTAGGGGGGGGGATATATCAGCCCCAGCATTTT.

V and J are TRBV28 and TRBJ1-1, with D tentatively TRBD1 (5 bases). Between the trimmed V and J ends, which lost 5 bases and 0 bases, there was a span of 13 bases. Germline-derived CDR1 and CDR2 are MDHEN and SYDVKM. The CDR3 runs 15 residues. This CDR3 reads CASSPLAGLNTEAFF. For the CDR3, the DNA is TGTGCCAGCAGTCCCCTTGCAGGGCTGAACACTGAAGCTTTCTTT.

The count of this clone is one. The J gene is TRBJ2-3, the V gene TRBV13, with a tentative D call TRBD1 (6 bases). The CDR3 is made up of 15 amino acids. V was pared by 8 bases and J by 2 bases, with 17 bases between. Germline lookup yields CDR1 PRHDT and CDR2 FYEKMQ (reference sequence). The CDR3 is CASGTDSLYTDTQYF. The CDR3 nucleotides read TGTGCCAGCGGGACGGACAGCCTGTACACAGATACGCAGTATTTT. Full variable domain (remainder filled in from reference TRBV13 and TRBJ2-3): AAGVIQSPRHLIKEKRETATLKCYPIPRHDTVYWYQQGPGQDPQFLISFYEKMQSDKGSIPDRFSAQQFSDYHSELNMSSLELGDSALYFCASGTDSLYTDTQYFGPGTRLTVL.

Only one count was recorded for this clone. CDR3 bases: TGTGCCAGCTCACCTCTAGGACTACCCTACGAGCAGTACTTC. It yields the protein CASSPLGLPYEQYF. The rearrangement links TRBV18 to TRBJ2-7, with a possible D match to TRBD2 (6 bases). This CDR3 contains 14 residues. Deletions cut 3 bases from V and 2 bases from J, with 11 bases between. From germline, CDR1 is KGHSH and CDR2 LQKENI. Complete variable domain (other parts from reference TRBV18 and TRBJ2-7): NAGVMQNPRHLVRRRGQEARLRCSPMKGHSHVYWYRQLPEEGLKFMVYLQKENIIDESGMPKERFSAEFPKEGPSILRIQQVVRGDSAAYFCASSPLGLPYEQYFGPGTRLTVT.

The chain combines TRBV28 with TRBJ1-5; unclear D gene. With 3 bases removed from V and 4 bases from J, the gap between germline ends came to 7 bases. The CDR3 totals 13 residues. Germline lookup yields CDR1 MDHEN and CDR2 SYDVKM. This CDR3 is CASSFSVNQPQHF. As DNA, the CDR3 is TGTGCCAGCAGTTTTTCGGTAAATCAGCCCCAGCATTTT.

The chain recombines TRBV27 with TRBJ1-2; 7 positions match TRBD1. After removal of 5 bases from V and 8 bases from J, the junction contained 8 bases not matched to a gene. This CDR3 region has 13 residues. CDR1 is MNHEY and CDR2 is SMNVEV in the germline V gene (reference sequence). The CDR3 is CASSVTGAPGYTF. The CDR3 DNA reads TGTGCCAGCAGTGTAACAGGGGCGCCCGGCTACACCTTC.

This clone was counted once. The chain combines TRBV5-1 with TRBJ1-1; the D gene is possibly TRBD1 (6 bases). Looked up from germline, CDR1 is SGHRS and CDR2 is YFSETQ. V lost 4 bases, J lost 4 bases, and 14 bases lay in between. This CDR3 spans 14 amino acids. The CDR3 DNA sequence: TGCGCCAGCAGCCAAAGTGGGGGCAGCACTGAAGCTTTCTTT. Protein sequence: CASSQSGGSTEAFF.

This sequence joins TRBV5-1 and TRBJ2-2; weak D call: TRBD1 (5 bases). Germline values: CDR1 SGHRS, CDR2 YFSETQ. The length of the CDR3 is 17 residues. V was clipped by 4 bases and J by 1 base, with 17 bases between them. The CDR3 is CASSLVRGRVNTGELFF. The CDR3 coding sequence is TGCGCCAGCAGCCTCGTCCGAGGCAGGGTGAACACCGGGGAGCTGTTTTTT.

The chain employs TRBV27 and TRBJ1-2; TRBD1 matches 12 bases. The trim removed 6 bases at V and 5 bases at J, leaving 4 bases unmatched. The CDR3 sequence is 14 residues long. The germline CDR1 and CDR2 sequences are MNHEY and SMNVEV (reference sequence). CDR3 nucleotide sequence: TGTGCCAGCAGCCCGGGACAGGGGGCTTATGGCTACACCTTC. Encoded protein: CASSPGQGAYGYTF.

The gene calls are TRBV5-1 and TRBJ2-7; 8 positions agree with TRBD1. In germline, CDR1 is SGHRS, CDR2 YFSETQ. The CDR3 is made up of 14 amino acids. Trimming cost V 0 bases and J 3 bases; bases outside gene matches: 2. In DNA, the CDR3 is TGCGCCAGCAGCTTGGATGGACAGGGCTACGAGCAGTACTTC. It yields the protein CASSLDGQGYEQYF. The variable domain in full, with the rest retrieved from reference TRBV5-1 and TRBJ2-7, is KAGVTQTPRYLIKTRGQQVTLSCSPISGHRSVSWYQQTPGQGLQFLFEYFSETQRNKGNFPGRFSGRQFSNSRSEMNVSTLELGDSALYLCASSLDGQGYEQYFGPGTRLTVT.